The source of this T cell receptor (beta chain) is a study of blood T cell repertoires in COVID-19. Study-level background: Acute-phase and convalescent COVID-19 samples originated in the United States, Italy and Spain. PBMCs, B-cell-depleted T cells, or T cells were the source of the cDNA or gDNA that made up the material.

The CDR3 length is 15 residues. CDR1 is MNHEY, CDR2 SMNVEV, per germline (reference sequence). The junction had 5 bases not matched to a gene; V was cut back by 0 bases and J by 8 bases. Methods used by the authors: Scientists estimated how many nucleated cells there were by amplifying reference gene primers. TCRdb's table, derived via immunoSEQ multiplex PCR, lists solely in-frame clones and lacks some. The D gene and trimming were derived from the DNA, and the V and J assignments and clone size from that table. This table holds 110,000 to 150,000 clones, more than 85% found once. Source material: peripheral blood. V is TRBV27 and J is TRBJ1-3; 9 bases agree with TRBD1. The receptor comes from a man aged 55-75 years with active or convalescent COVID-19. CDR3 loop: CASSLSGTGTDTIYF. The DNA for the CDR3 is TGTGCCAGCAGTTTATCCGGGACAGGGACGGACACCATATATTTT.